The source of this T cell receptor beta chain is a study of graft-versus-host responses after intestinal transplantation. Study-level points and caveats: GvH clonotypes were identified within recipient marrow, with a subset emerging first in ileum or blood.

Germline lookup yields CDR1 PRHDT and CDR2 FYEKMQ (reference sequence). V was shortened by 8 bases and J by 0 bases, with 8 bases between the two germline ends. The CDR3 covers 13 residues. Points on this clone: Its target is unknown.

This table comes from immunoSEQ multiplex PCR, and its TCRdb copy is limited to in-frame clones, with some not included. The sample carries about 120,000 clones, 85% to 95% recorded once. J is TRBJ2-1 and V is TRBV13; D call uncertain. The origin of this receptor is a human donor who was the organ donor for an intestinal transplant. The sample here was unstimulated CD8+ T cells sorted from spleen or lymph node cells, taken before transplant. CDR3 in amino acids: CASLLSSYNEQFF. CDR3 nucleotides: TGTGCCAGCCTTTTATCCTCCTACAATGAGCAGTTCTTC.